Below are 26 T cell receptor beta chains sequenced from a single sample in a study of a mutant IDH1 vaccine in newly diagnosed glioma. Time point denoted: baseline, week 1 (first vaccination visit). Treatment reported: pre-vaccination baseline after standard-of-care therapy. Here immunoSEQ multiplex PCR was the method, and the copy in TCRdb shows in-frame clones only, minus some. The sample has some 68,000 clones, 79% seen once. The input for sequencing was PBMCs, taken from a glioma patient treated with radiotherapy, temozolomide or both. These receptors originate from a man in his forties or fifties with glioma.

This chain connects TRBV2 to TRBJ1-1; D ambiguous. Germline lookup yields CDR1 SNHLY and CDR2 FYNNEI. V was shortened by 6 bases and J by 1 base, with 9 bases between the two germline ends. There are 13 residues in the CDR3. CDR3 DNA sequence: TGTGCCAGCAGGACTACGGGGAACACTGAAGCTTTCTTT. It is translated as CASRTTGNTEAFF.

CDR3 protein: CASSQTSGPYEQYF. For the CDR3, the DNA is TGTGCCAGCTCACAGACAAGCGGACCCTACGAGCAGTACTTC. This rearrangement joins TRBV18 to TRBJ2-7, with D tentatively TRBD2 (5 bases). This CDR3 has 14 amino acids. V was cut by 4 bases and J by 2 bases, with 12 bases left in between. Germline CDR1 KGHSH, CDR2 LQKENI.

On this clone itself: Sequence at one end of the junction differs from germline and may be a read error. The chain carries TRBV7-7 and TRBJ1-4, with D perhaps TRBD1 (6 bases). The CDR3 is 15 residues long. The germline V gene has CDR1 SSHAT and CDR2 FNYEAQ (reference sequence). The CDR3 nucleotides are TGTGCTAGCAGCAGTAAGAGACAGGTAAATGAAAAACTGTTTTTT. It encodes CASSSKRQVNEKLFF.

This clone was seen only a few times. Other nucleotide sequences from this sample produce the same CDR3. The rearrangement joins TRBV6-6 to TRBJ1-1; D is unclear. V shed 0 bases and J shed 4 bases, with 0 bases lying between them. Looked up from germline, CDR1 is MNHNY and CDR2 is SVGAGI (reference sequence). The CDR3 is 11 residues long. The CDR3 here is CASSYSTEAFF. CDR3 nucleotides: TGTGCCAGCAGTTACTCCACTGAAGCTTTCTTT.

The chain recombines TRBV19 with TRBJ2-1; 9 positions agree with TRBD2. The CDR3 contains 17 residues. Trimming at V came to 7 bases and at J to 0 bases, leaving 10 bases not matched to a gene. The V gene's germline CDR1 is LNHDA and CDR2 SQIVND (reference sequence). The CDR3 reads CASKSSGGFSSYNEQFF. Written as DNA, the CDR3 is TGTGCCAGTAAGAGTAGCGGGGGCTTTAGCTCCTACAATGAGCAGTTCTTC.

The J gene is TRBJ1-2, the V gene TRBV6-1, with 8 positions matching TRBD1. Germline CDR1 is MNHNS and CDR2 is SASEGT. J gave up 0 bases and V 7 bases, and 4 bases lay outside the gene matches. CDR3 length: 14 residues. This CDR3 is CASTETGANYGYTF. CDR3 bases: TGTGCCAGCACCGAGACAGGGGCTAACTATGGCTACACCTTC.

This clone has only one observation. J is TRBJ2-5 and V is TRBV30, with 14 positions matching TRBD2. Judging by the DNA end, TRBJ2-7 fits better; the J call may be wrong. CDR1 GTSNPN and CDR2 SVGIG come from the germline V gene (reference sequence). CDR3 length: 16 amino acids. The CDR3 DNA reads TGTGCCTGGAGCGATAAGACTAGCGGGGGGGCGGACGAGCAGTACTTC. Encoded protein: CAWSDKTSGGADEQYF.

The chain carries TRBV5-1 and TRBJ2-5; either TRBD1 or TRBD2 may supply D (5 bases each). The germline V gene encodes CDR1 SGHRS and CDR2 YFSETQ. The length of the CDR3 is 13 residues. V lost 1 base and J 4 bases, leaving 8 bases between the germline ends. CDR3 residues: CASSLPGRETQYF. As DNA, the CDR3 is TGCGCCAGCAGCTTGCCAGGGAGAGAGACCCAGTACTTC.

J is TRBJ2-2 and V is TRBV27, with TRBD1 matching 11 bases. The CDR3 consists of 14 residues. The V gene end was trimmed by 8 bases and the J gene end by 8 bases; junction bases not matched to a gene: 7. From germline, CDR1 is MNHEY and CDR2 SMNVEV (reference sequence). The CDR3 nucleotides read TGTGCCAGCTGGACAGGGGGCGCAAAAGGGGAGCTGTTTTTT. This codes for CASWTGGAKGELFF.

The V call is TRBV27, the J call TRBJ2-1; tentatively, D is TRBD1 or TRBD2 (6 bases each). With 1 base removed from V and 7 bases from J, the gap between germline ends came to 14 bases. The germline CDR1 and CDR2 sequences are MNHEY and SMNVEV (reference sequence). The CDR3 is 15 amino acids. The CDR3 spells CASSLFGGPLNEQFF. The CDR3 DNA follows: TGTGCCAGCAGTTTATTTGGGGGGCCCTTGAATGAGCAGTTCTTC.

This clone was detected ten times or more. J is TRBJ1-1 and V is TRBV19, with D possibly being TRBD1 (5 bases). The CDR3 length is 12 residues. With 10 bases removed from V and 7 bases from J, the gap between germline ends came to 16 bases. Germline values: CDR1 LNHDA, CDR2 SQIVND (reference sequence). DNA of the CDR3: TGTGCCACCATCCTCAGGGATTTTGAAGCTTTCTTT. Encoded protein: CATILRDFEAFF.

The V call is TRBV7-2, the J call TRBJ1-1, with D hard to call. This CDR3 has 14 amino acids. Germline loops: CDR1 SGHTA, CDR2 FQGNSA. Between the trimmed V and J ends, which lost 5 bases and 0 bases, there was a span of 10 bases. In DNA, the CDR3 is TGTGCCAGCAGCCCCAGCAGATTGAACACTGAAGCTTTCTTT. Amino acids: CASSPSRLNTEAFF. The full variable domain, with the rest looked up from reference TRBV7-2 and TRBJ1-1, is GAGVSQSPSNKVTEKGKDVELRCDPISGHTALYWYRQSLGQGLEFLIYFQGNSAPDKSGLPSDRFSAERTGGSVSTLTIQRTQQEDSAVYLCASSPSRLNTEAFFGQGTRLTVV.

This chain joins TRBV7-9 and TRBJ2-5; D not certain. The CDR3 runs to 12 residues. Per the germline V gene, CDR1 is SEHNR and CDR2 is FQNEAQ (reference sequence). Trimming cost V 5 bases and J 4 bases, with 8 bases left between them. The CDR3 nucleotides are TGTGCCAGCAGCCCACAGACAGAGACCCAGTACTTC. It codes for CASSPQTETQYF.

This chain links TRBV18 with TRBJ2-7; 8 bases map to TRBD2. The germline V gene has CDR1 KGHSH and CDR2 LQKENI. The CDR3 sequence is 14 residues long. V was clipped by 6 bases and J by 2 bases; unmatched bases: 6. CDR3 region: CASSPSGPAYEQYF. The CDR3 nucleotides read TGTGCCAGCTCGCCTAGCGGGCCGGCCTACGAGCAGTACTTC. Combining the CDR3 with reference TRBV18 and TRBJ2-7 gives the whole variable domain NAGVMQNPRHLVRRRGQEARLRCSPMKGHSHVYWYRQLPEEGLKFMVYLQKENIIDESGMPKERFSAEFPKEGPSILRIQQVVRGDSAAYFCASSPSGPAYEQYFGPGTRLTVT.

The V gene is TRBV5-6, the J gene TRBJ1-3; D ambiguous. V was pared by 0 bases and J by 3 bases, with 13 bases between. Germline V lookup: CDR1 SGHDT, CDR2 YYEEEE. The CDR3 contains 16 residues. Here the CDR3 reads CASSLGHSLGGNTIYF. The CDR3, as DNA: TGTGCCAGCAGCTTGGGACACTCTTTGGGTGGAAACACCATATATTTT. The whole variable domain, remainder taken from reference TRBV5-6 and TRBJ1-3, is DAGVTQSPTHLIKTRGQQVTLRCSPKSGHDTVSWYQQALGQGPQFIFQYYEEEERQRGNFPDRFSGHQFPNYSSELNVNALLLGDSALYLCASSLGHSLGGNTIYFGEGSWLTVV.

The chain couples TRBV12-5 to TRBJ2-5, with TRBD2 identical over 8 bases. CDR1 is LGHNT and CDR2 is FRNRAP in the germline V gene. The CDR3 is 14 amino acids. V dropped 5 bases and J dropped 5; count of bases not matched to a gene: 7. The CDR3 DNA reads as TGTGCTAGTGGTCCCGGGGGGGCCTTGGAGACCCAGTACTTC. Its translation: CASGPGGALETQYF.

The chain's CDR3 is CASSQGLAGALYEQYF. For the CDR3, the DNA is TGTGCCAGCAGCCAAGGACTAGCGGGGGCCCTCTACGAGCAGTACTTC. This chain uses TRBV4-2 with TRBJ2-7; 12 bases match TRBD2. V trimming: 1 base; J trimming: 3 bases; junction bases outside the gene matches: 4. The germline gives CDR1 LGHNA, CDR2 YNFKEQ. The CDR3 contains 16 residues.

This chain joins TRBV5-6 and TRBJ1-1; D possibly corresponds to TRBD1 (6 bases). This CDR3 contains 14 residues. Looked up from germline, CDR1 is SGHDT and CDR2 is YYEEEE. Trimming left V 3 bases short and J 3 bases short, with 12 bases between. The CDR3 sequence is CASSSQGLYTEAFF. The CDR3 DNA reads TGTGCCAGCAGCTCTCAGGGGCTCTACACTGAAGCTTTCTTT.

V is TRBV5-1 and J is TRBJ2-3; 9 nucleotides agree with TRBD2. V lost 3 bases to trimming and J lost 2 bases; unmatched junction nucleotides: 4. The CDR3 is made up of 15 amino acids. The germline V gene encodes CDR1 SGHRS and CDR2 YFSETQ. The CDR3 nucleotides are TGCGCCAGCAGCTCGACTAGCGGACTCACAGATACGCAGTATTTT. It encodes CASSSTSGLTDTQYF. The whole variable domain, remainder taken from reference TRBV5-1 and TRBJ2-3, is KAGVTQTPRYLIKTRGQQVTLSCSPISGHRSVSWYQQTPGQGLQFLFEYFSETQRNKGNFPGRFSGRQFSNSRSEMNVSTLELGDSALYLCASSSTSGLTDTQYFGPGTRLTVL.

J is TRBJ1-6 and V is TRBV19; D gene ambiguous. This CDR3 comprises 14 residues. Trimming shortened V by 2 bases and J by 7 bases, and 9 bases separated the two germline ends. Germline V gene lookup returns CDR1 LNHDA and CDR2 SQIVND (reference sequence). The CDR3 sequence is CASSIRVPNSPLHF. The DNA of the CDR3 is TGTGCCAGTAGTATAAGGGTCCCGAATTCACCCCTCCACTTT.

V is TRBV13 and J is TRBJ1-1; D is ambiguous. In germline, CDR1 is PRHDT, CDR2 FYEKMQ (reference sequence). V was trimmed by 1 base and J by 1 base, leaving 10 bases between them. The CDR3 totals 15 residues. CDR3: CASSLVRQENTEAFF. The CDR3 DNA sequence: TGTGCCAGCAGCTTAGTTAGGCAGGAGAACACTGAAGCTTTCTTT. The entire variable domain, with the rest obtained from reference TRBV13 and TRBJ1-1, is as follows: AAGVIQSPRHLIKEKRETATLKCYPIPRHDTVYWYQQGPGQDPQFLISFYEKMQSDKGSIPDRFSAQQFSDYHSELNMSSLELGDSALYFCASSLVRQENTEAFFGQGTRLTVV.

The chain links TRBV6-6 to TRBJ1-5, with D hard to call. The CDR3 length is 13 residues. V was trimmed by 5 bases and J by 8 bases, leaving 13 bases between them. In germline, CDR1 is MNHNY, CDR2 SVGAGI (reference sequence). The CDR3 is CASSGTEGEPQHF. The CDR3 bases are TGTGCCAGCAGTGGCACGGAGGGAGAGCCCCAGCATTTT.

The CDR3 DNA reads as TGCGCCAGCAGCGCCCCATCCCGGGACGAGCAGTACTTC. As protein: CASSAPSRDEQYF. The chain couples TRBV10-2 to TRBJ2-7; D unresolved. Trimming cost V 6 bases and J 5 bases, with 14 bases left between them. This CDR3 region has 13 residues. The germline V gene encodes CDR1 WSHSY and CDR2 SAAADI.

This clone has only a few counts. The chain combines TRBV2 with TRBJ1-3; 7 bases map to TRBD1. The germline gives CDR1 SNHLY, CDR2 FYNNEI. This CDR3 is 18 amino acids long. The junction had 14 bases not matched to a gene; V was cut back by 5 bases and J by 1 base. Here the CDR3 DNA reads TGTGCCAGCAGTCGAAGGGGGCAGGGGGACCCTTCTGGAAACACCATATATTTT. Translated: CASSRRGQGDPSGNTIYF.

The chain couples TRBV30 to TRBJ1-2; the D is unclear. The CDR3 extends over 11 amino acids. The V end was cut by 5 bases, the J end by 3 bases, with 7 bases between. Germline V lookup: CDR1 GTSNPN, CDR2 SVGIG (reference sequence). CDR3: CAWRVDYGYTF. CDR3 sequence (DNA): TGTGCCTGGCGGGTTGACTATGGCTACACCTTC.

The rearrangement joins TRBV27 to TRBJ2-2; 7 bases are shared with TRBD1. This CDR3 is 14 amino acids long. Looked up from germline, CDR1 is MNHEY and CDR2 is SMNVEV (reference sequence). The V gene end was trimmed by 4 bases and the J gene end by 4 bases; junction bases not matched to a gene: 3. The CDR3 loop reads CASSSDRSTGELFF. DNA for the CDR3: TGTGCCAGCAGTTCGGACAGGTCCACCGGGGAGCTGTTTTTT.